What follows is one TCR beta chain and its context. Its antigen has not been determined. The input lacks base qualities; no much larger clone sits a single base away. The data stem from a study of Ad26.COV2.S vaccination and SARS-CoV-2 variants (dated by TCRdb to the early 2020s). Regarding the complete study: Donors in the vaccine arm were drawn from COV1001, a multicentre, randomized, double-blind, placebo-controlled phase I-IIa trial testing Ad26.COV2.S in healthy adults. Dosing of Ad26.COV2.S was intramuscular, at either 5x10^10 or 1x10^11 viral particles, delivered as one shot or as two shots spaced 56 days apart. TCRbeta repertoire sequencing served as the tool for gauging how specific and how broad the SARS-CoV-2-reactive T cell receptors were following Ad26.COV2.S vaccination. A total of 32 samples were included in the TCR-sequenced set, comprising 19 Ad26.COV2.S vaccine recipients, 5 placebo recipients and 8 SARS-CoV-2 convalescent individuals. Participants in the trial were split at random into five groups of five each, receiving low-dose or high-dose Ad26.COV2.S once or twice, or else placebo on both occasions. Blinding of investigators to trial group allocation was maintained during experiments and outcome assessment.

Overall study outcomes, separate from this receptor: According to the authors, total T cell responses may have been underestimated by the TCR breadth and depth analyses. Higher spike-specific TCR breadth was observed in Ad26.COV2.S recipients than in placebo recipients (P = 0.0014). The study was not powered for comparison of responses between vaccine doses or regimens. Non-spike TCR breadth was comparable between vaccine and placebo recipients, consistent with the vaccine containing only spike. After vaccination, substantial breadth of spike-specific CD8+ and CD4+ T cell responses was reported.

What the treatment or condition label conveys for this sample: about 20 received Ad26.COV2.S at low or high dose, single or two shots; about 5 received placebo; per-sample allocation not given. Repertoires of vaccine and placebo recipients were sequenced from samples collected on day 63 after the first injection. Cohort 1b enrolled some 25 adults aged 18-55 years at a single site in Boston, USA, between 29 July and 7 August 2020. Ad26.COV2.S consisted of a replication-incompetent adenovirus type 26 vector by which a prefusion-stabilized SARS-CoV-2 spike protein from the original Wuhan strain was expressed. The CDR3 sequence holds 15 residues, the cysteine and phenylalanine included. Here the CDR3 DNA is all that survives: 45 bases in frame from base 1. The germline V gene supplies CDR1 ENHRY and CDR2 SYGVKD. At the junction V is shortened by 4 bases and J by 6 bases, with 18 bases in between. The immunoSEQ Assay was used to sequence TCRbeta CDR3 regions. After extraction, genomic DNA underwent amplification by bias-controlled multiplex PCR, followed by high-throughput sequencing. As for the original processing: To quantify the absolute abundance of every unique TCRbeta CDR3 region, sequences were collapsed and filtered. T cell fraction was estimated by normalizing TCRbeta template counts to usable DNA, which was measured by amplifying reference genes present in all nucleated cells. Repertoire TCRs were annotated as SARS-CoV-2-specific when V gene, CDR3 amino acid sequence and J gene were exactly matched to a known reactive TCR set. The reference SARS-CoV-2 TCR set was derived from MIRA and filtered for enrichment in COVID-19-positive ImmuneCODE repertoires, a step that removed public or cross-reactive TCRs. Based on the MIRA antigens, annotated TCRs were further analysed at the level of specific ORF or position within ORF. Depth was the summed frequency of annotated unique rearrangements, while breadth was defined as annotated unique rearrangements over total unique productive rearrangements. Two-sided Wilcoxon rank-sum tests were applied when comparing TCR breadth between groups. The source is immuneACCESS, and TCRdb retained only in-frame sequences with V and J called. Part of the clones is not carried over; for the studies checked, unresolved V genes explain less than half of this, and the remainder is unexplained. That table furnishes V, J and clone size, whereas the DNA furnished D and trimming. The table for this sample lists 440,000 or so clones; 80% to 90% of them were counted only once. In total, the top ten clones hold 1.7% of the sample.

The specimen was peripheral blood, collected in a trial of Ad26.COV2.S vaccine versus placebo. The clonotype was recovered from a person aged 18-65 years who received the Ad26.COV2.S COVID-19 vaccine or a placebo. The rearrangement combines TRBV10-3 with TRBJ1-1, and possibly TRBD1, on 5 matching bases. The DNA sequence is TGTGCCATCAGTGCCCAACAGGCGGGGCGCGCTGAAGCTTTCTTT. This sequence encodes CAISAQQAGRAEAFF.